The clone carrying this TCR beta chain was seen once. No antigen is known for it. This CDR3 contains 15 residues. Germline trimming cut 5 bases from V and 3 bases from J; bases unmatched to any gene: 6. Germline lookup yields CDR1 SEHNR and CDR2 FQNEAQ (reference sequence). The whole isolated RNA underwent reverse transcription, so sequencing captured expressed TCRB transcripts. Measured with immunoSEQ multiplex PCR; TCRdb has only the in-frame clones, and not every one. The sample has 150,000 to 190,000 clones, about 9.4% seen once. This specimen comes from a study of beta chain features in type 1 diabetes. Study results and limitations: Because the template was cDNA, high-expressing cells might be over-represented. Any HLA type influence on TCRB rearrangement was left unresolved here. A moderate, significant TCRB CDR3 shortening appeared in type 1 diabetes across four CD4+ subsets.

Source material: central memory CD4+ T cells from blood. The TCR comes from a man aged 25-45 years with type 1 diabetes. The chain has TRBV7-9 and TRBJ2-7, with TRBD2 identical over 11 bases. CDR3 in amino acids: CASSIDGTSGYEQYF. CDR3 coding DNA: TGTGCCAGCAGCATAGACGGGACTAGCGGCTACGAGCAGTACTTC.